This T cell receptor beta chain originates from a study of molecular identifiers for immune sequencing clone quantification. Study details: Naive CD8 RNA (around 20,000 or 99,000 cells) was divided into five aliquots, with four sequenced. Study-wide points: Whereas clones above 20 RNA copies held under 1% of naive-cell molecules, they held over 97% of effector molecules. Barcode-sharing identical TCR molecules could underestimate highly expanded clone sizes.

This clonotype was detected many times. The antigen is not known. CDR3 length equals 19 residues. Trimming cost V 2 bases and J 1 base; bases outside gene matches: 15. The germline CDR1 and CDR2 sequences are MRHNA and SNTAGT. Each CDR3 protein is one row after TCRdb ran MiXCR on the PCR reads. The sample lists 80,000 to 95,000 distinct CDR3 sequences; 15% to 20% were seen once. The chain joins TRBV6-4 to TRBJ2-3, with 7 bases aligning to TRBD2. The source of this sequence is a human donor in good health. Some libraries in this study had Jurkat cell RNA spiked in. Sequenced input: naive CD8+ T cells from blood, with Jurkat cell RNA spiked in. Subset: FACS-sorted CD8+CD4-CCR7+CD45RA+ naive T cells. Here the CDR3 DNA reads TGTGCCAGCAGTGACACCCGTACGGTGGTAGCGGGCCGCACAGATACGCAGTATTTT. It codes for CASSDTRTVVAGRTDTQYF.